Below, 2 T cell receptor beta chains from the same sample are listed, as sequenced in a study of OX40 agonist ivuxolimab in advanced cancers. Assay used: immunoSEQ multiplex PCR; TCRdb lists only in-frame clones, some missing. Of about 91,000 clones in the sample, approximately 85% are singletons; the top ten hold roughly 0.22%. The starting material was CD4+ or CD8+ T cells sorted from blood, obtained in a trial of the OX40 agonist ivuxolimab. Receptors originate from an adult with an advanced solid tumor such as melanoma, head and neck, liver or kidney cancer.

V is TRBV19 and J is TRBJ1-2; D ambiguous. V lost 5 bases and J lost 5, with 12 bases in between. This CDR3 comprises 13 residues. Germline CDR1 reads LNHDA; CDR2 reads SQIVND (reference sequence). The CDR3 loop is CASSRRERYGYTF. The CDR3 DNA reads as TGTGCCAGTAGTCGGCGGGAGCGGTATGGCTACACCTTC.

The rearrangement uses TRBV6-1 and TRBJ2-7, with D perhaps matching TRBD1 (5 bases). CDR3 length: 14 amino acids. V lost 8 bases, J lost 2 bases, and 16 bases lay in between. CDR1 is MNHNS, CDR2 SASEGT, per germline. The CDR3 reads CASGVWGGTYEQYF. The CDR3 nucleotides are TGTGCCAGCGGGGTTTGGGGCGGAACCTACGAGCAGTACTTC.